Listed here are 10 T cell receptor beta chains from one sample, sequenced in a study of T cell changes during pregnancy in multiple sclerosis. TCRdb's table, derived via immunoSEQ multiplex PCR, lists solely in-frame clones and lacks some. The table includes more than 60,000 clones, around 90% detected once. Sequenced material: peripheral blood, taken before pregnancy. All receptors come from a female donor with multiple sclerosis, enrolled in a pregnancy study.

The chain links TRBV6-5 to TRBJ1-4; D perhaps matches TRBD1 (6 bases). CDR1 is MNHEY, CDR2 SVGAGI, per germline. The CDR3 spans 13 residues. The V end was cut by 7 bases, the J end by 7 bases, with 13 bases between. The CDR3 is CASTGWGREKLFF. CDR3 nucleotides: TGTGCCAGCACGGGATGGGGGCGTGAAAAACTGTTTTTT.

The rearrangement links TRBV19 to TRBJ1-2, with D possibly being TRBD1 (6 bases). Germline-derived CDR1 and CDR2 are LNHDA and SQIVND (reference sequence). This CDR3 is built from 15 residues. V lost 6 bases and J lost 2, with 16 bases in between. CDR3 coding DNA: TGTGCCAGTAGCGTACAGACAGGTACCAACTATGGCTACACCTTC. It yields the protein CASSVQTGTNYGYTF.

The sample holds one count of this clone. The V gene is TRBV11-2, the J gene TRBJ2-3, with D possibly being TRBD1 (6 bases). Trimming stripped 6 bases from V and 2 bases from J, with 18 bases between. The CDR3 runs to 16 residues. From germline, CDR1 is SGHAT and CDR2 FQNNGV. CDR3 region: CASRPWGRSVTDTQYF. CDR3 sequence (DNA): TGTGCCAGCAGGCCTTGGGGGCGGTCGGTCACAGATACGCAGTATTTT.

This chain connects TRBV7-9 to TRBJ1-5; D might be TRBD1 (5 bases). Germline CDR1 reads SEHNR; CDR2 reads FQNEAQ (reference sequence). The germline V and J ends were trimmed by 2 bases and 5 bases, with 10 bases remaining between them. This CDR3 has 14 amino acids. CDR3 protein: CASSLLDTDQPQHF. For the CDR3, the DNA is TGTGCCAGCAGCTTATTGGACACAGATCAGCCCCAGCATTTT.

V and J are TRBV7-3 and TRBJ2-3, with a possible D match to TRBD1 (6 bases). CDR1 and CDR2 (germline): SGHTA, FQGTGA. The V gene lost 5 bases and the J gene lost 2 bases, with 14 bases spanning the gap. This CDR3 is 15 amino acids long. This CDR3 reads CASSPQGLSTDTQYF. The CDR3 bases are TGTGCCAGCAGCCCCCAGGGGCTGTCCACAGATACGCAGTATTTT.

This clone was counted a single time. This chain joins TRBV9 and TRBJ2-2; 8 bases fit TRBD1. Germline loops: CDR1 SGDLS, CDR2 YYNGEE. Trimming removed 3 bases from V and 6 bases from J; junction bases left unmatched: 19. The CDR3 is made up of 19 amino acids. The CDR3 sequence: CASSGGPVRQGKGSGELFF. Here the CDR3 DNA reads TGTGCCAGCAGCGGGGGTCCCGTACGACAGGGGAAAGGATCCGGGGAGCTGTTTTTT.

This chain uses TRBV5-5 with TRBJ1-3; TRBD1 matches at 8 bases. V gave up 0 bases and J gave up 2 bases; unmatched junction bases: 4. Germline CDR1 is SGHKS and CDR2 is YYEKEE (reference sequence). There are 16 residues in the CDR3. The CDR3 loop is CASSLGRTGTGNTIYF. In DNA, the CDR3 is TGTGCCAGCAGCTTGGGCCGGACAGGGACTGGAAACACCATATATTTT.

V usage is TRBV6-5 and J usage is TRBJ2-7, with 9 bases aligning to TRBD1. The CDR3 length is 16 residues. Germline values: CDR1 MNHEY, CDR2 SVGAGI. V shed 2 bases and J 7 bases; nucleotides not matched to a gene: 12. The CDR3 loop is CASSYVTGTGIGEQYF. CDR3 DNA: TGTGCCAGCAGTTACGTAACCGGGACAGGGATAGGGGAGCAGTACTTC.

The chain is built from TRBV7-8 and TRBJ2-5; possible D gene TRBD1, 6 bases. The germline CDR1 and CDR2 sequences are SGHVS and FQNEAQ. CDR3 length: 15 amino acids. The germline V and J ends were trimmed by 2 bases and 5 bases, with 15 bases remaining between them. The CDR3, as DNA: TGTGCCAGCAGCTTACTTCACAGGGCAGGGGAGACCCAGTACTTC. Protein sequence: CASSLLHRAGETQYF.

The chain combines TRBV5-5 with TRBJ1-2; D not certain. The CDR3 has 11 amino acids. Germline assignment: CDR1 SGHKS and CDR2 YYEKEE (reference sequence). With 2 bases removed from V and 5 bases from J, the gap between germline ends came to 4 bases. This CDR3 reads CASSFSYGYTF. The CDR3 coding sequence is TGTGCCAGCAGCTTCAGTTATGGCTACACCTTC.